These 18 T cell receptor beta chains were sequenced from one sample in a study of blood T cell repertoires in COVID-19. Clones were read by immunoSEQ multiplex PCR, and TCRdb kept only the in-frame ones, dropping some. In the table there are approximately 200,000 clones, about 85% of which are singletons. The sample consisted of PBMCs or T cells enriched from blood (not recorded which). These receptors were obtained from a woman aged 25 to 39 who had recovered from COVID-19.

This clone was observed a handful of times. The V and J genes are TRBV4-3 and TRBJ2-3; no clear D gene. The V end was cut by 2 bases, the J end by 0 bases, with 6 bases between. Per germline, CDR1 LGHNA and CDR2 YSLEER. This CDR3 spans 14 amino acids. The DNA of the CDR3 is TGCGCCAGCAGCCAAACAGATAGCACAGATACGCAGTATTTT. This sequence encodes CASSQTDSTDTQYF.

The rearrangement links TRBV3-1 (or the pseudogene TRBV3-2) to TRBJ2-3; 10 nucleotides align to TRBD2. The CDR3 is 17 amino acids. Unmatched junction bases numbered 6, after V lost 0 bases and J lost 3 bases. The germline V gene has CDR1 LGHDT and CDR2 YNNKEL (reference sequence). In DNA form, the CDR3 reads TGTGCCAGCAGCCAAGATCGGAGCGGGGGGGCGACAGATACGCAGTATTTT. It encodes CASSQDRSGGATDTQYF.

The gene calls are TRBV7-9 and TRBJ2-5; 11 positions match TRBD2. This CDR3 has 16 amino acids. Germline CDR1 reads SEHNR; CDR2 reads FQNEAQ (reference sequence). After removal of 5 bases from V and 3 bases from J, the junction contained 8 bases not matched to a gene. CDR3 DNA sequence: TGTGCCAGCAGCGGGTACGGGACTAGCGGTAAAGAGACCCAGTACTTC. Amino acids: CASSGYGTSGKETQYF.

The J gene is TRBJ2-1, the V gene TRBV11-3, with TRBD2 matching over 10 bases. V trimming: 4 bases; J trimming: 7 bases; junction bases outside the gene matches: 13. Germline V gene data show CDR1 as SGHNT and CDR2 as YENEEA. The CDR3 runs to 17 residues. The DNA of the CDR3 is TGTGCCAGCAGCTCCAGCCTAGCGGGAGTGTTCTTGAATGAGCAGTTCTTC. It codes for CASSSSLAGVFLNEQFF.

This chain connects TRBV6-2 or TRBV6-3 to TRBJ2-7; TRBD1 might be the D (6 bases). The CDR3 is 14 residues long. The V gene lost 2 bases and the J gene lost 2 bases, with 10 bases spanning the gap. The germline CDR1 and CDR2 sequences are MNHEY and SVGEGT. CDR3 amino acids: CASSYGGAAYEQYF. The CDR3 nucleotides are TGTGCCAGCAGTTACGGGGGCGCAGCCTACGAGCAGTACTTC.

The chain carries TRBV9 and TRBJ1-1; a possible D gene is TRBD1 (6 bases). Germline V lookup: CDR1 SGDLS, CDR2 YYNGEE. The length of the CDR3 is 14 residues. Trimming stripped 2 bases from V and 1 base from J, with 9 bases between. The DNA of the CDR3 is TGTGCCAGCAGCGTCGGACAGTCGAACACTGAAGCTTTCTTT. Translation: CASSVGQSNTEAFF.

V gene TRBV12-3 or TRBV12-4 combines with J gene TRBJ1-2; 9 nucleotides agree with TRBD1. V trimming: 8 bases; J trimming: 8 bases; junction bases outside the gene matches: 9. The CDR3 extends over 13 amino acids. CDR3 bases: TGTGCCAGCCTCACAGGGGGCGCGGGCGGCTACACCTTC. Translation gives CASLTGGAGGYTF.

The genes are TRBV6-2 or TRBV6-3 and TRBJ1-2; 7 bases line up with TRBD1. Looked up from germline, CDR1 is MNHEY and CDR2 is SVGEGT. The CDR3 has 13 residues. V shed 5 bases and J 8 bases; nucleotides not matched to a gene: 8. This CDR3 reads CASSLQGQSGYTF. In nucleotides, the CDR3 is TGTGCCAGCAGTCTACAGGGGCAATCGGGCTACACCTTC.

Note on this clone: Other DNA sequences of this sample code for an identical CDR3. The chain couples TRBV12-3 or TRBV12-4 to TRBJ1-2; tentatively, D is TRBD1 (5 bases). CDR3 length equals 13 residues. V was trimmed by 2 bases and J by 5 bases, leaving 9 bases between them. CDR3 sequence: CASSLPDSYGYTF. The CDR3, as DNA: TGTGCCAGCAGTTTACCCGACAGTTATGGCTACACCTTC.

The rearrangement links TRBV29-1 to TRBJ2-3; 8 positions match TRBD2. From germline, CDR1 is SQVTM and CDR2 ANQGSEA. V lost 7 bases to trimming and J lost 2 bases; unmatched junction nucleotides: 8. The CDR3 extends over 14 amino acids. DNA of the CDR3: TGCAGCGCACCGACTAGCGCATCCACAGATACGCAGTATTTT. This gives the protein CSAPTSASTDTQYF.

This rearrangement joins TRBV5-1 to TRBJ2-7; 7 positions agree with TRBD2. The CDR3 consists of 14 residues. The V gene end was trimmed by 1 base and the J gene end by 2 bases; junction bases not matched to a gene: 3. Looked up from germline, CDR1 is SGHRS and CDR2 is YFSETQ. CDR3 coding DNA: TGCGCCAGCAGCTTGAGGAGCGGGACCTACGAGCAGTACTTC. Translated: CASSLRSGTYEQYF.

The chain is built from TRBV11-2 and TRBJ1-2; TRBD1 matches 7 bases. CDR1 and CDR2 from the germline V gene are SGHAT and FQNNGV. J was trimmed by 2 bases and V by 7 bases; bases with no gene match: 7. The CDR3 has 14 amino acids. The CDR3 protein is CASTGTTGNYGYTF. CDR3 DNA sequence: TGTGCCAGCACCGGAACGACAGGGAACTATGGCTACACCTTC.

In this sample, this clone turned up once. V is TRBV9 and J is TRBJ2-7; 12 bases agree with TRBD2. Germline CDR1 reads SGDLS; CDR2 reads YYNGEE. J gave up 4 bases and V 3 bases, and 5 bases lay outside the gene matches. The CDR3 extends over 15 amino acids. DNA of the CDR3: TGTGCCAGCAGCGAATCCGGGACTAGCGGGTACGAGCAGTACTTC. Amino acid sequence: CASSESGTSGYEQYF. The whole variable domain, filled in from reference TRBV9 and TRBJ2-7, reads DSGVTQTPKHLITATGQRVTLRCSPRSGDLSVYWYQQSLDQGLQFLIQYYNGEERAKGNILERFSAQQFPDLHSELNLSSLELGDSALYFCASSESGTSGYEQYFGPGTRLTVT.

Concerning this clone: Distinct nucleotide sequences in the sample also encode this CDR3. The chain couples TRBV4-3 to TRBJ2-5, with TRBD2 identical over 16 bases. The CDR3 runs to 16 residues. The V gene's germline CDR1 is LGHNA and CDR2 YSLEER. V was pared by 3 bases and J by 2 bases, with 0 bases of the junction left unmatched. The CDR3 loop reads CASSQGLAGGQETQYF. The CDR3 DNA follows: TGCGCCAGCAGCCAGGGACTAGCGGGGGGGCAAGAGACCCAGTACTTC.

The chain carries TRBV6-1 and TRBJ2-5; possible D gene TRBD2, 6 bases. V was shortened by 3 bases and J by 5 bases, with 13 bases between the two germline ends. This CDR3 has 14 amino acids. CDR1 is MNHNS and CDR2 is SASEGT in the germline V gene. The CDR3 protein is CASSELSSGETQYF. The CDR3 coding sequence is TGTGCCAGCAGTGAGTTATCGAGCGGGGAGACCCAGTACTTC.

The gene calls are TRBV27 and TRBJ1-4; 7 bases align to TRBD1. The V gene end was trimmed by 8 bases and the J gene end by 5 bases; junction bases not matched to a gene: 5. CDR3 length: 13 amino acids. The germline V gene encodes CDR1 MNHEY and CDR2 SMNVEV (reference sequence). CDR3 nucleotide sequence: TGTGCCAGCCGGGGACAGCCGAATGAAAAACTGTTTTTT. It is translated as CASRGQPNEKLFF.

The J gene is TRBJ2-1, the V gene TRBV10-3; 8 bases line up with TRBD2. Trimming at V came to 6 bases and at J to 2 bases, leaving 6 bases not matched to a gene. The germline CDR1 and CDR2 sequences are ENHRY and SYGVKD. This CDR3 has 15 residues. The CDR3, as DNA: TGTGCCATCAGCGCGCGGGGGGTCCCCTACAATGAGCAGTTCTTC. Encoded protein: CAISARGVPYNEQFF.

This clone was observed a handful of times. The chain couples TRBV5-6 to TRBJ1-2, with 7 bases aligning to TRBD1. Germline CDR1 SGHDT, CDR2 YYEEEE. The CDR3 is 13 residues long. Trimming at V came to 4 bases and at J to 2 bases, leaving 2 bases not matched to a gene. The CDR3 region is CASSPGQNYGYTF. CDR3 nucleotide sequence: TGTGCCAGCAGCCCGGGACAGAACTATGGCTACACCTTC.